This note documents a single TCR beta chain sequence. Its antigen is still unknown. An end of the junction does not agree with germline; a read error may underlie this. These data are taken from a study of T cells in Graves' hyperthyroidism and ophthalmopathy. Study background: Prior to any treatment, at the point of initial diagnosis, peripheral blood was collected. Study-wide results and caveats: The majority of expanded thyroid clonotypes above 0.001 also appeared in blood.

CDR3 length: 16 amino acids. From germline, CDR1 is ENHRY and CDR2 SYGVKD. Extraction of PBMCs used 8 to 10 ml of fresh peripheral blood. The TCR beta CDR3 regions underwent amplification using RNA transcripts as the source. HTBI primers were employed in a first-round RT-PCR of the TCR CDR3. TCRdb re-called the multiplex PCR reads through MiXCR, storing one row per CDR3 protein. The sample has about 520,000 distinct CDR3 sequences; around 21% are singletons. The chain links TRBV10-3 to TRBJ2-7, with 8 bases lining up with TRBD1. This clonotype was obtained from a man aged 18 to 30 with Graves' hyperthyroidism. The sample was blood. This chain's CDR3 is CASSDVDRGFNYEQYF. CDR3 bases: TGTGCCAGCAGTGATGTCGACAGGGGCTTTAACTACGAGCAGTACTTC.